Listed here are 18 T cell receptor beta chains from one sample, sequenced in a study of neurological immune-mediated disorders. TCRdb reprocessed the 5' RACE reads with MiXCR, giving one entry per CDR3 protein. The table lists tens of thousands of distinct CDR3 sequences, over 4% of them singletons. The sequenced material came from PBMCs. These receptors originate from a man in his fifties with multiple sclerosis.

The table lists this clonotype with many counts. The rearrangement joins TRBV6-5 to TRBJ1-5, with TRBD1 identical over 7 bases. V dropped 5 bases and J dropped 7; count of bases not matched to a gene: 8. This CDR3 has 14 residues. Germline lookup yields CDR1 MNHEY and CDR2 SVGAGI. CDR3 in DNA: TGTGCCAGCAGTAACGACAGGGTTAAGCAGCCCCAGCATTTT. Its protein is CASSNDRVKQPQHF.

This clonotype was counted between two and nine times. The J gene is TRBJ1-1, the V gene TRBV12-3 or TRBV12-4; TRBD1 aligns across 8 bases. The CDR3 has 14 amino acids. Trimming removed 5 bases from V and 10 bases from J; junction bases left unmatched: 12. This chain's CDR3 is CASSGTGRLRVAFF. Here the CDR3 DNA reads TGTGCCAGCAGTGGGACAGGAAGGTTACGCGTAGCTTTCTTT.

At least ten counts were recorded for this clonotype. V usage is TRBV4-1 and J usage is TRBJ2-5; 8 bases match TRBD2. Unmatched junction bases numbered 6, after V lost 1 base and J lost 5 bases. The CDR3 has 15 amino acids. Germline V CDR1 and CDR2: MGHRA, YSYEKL. The DNA for the CDR3 is TGCGCCAGCAGCCAAGGCGGGGGGCTGCGGGAGACCCAGTACTTC. Amino acids: CASSQGGGLRETQYF.

This chain joins TRBV6-5 and TRBJ2-1; 11 nucleotides align to TRBD2. The CDR3 is made up of 15 amino acids. V shed 5 bases, J shed 2 bases, and the junction held 2 bases outside the gene matches. CDR1 is MNHEY and CDR2 is SVGAGI in the germline V gene. The CDR3 sequence is CASSPSGGTYNEQFF. The CDR3, as DNA: TGTGCCAGCAGTCCTAGCGGGGGGACCTACAATGAGCAGTTCTTC.

This clonotype came up many times. The chain has TRBV24-1 and TRBJ2-2; TRBD1 aligns across 10 bases. Germline V gives CDR1 KGHDR, CDR2 SFDVKD. CDR3 size: 16 residues. V trimming: 3 bases; J trimming: 5 bases; junction bases outside the gene matches: 5. Here the CDR3 reads CATSDPGQGRTGELFF. The DNA for the CDR3 is TGTGCCACCAGTGATCCGGGACAGGGGAGGACCGGGGAGCTGTTTTTT.

This clonotype was detected ten times or more. The chain is built from TRBV6-5 and TRBJ1-6, with 7 bases fitting TRBD1. The CDR3 has 14 residues. V was clipped by 8 bases and J by 11 bases; unmatched bases: 12. Germline V gene lookup returns CDR1 MNHEY and CDR2 SVGAGI. The CDR3 DNA is TGTGCCAGCCAGGGGGATGGGGGGCGAACACCCCTCCACTTT. Amino acid sequence: CASQGDGGRTPLHF.

This clonotype has at least ten counts. The genes are TRBV6-2 or TRBV6-3 and TRBJ2-6; either TRBD1 or TRBD2 may fit D (5 bases each). The CDR3 extends over 15 amino acids. Germline loops: CDR1 MNHEY, CDR2 SVGEGT. V shed 7 bases and J shed 4 bases, with 14 bases lying between them. The CDR3 here is CASNEWGNGANVLTF. DNA for the CDR3: TGTGCCAGCAATGAATGGGGGAACGGGGCCAACGTCCTGACTTTC.

There are many counts of this clonotype. This chain joins TRBV9 and TRBJ1-1; unclear D gene. V lost 5 bases, J lost 0 bases, and 14 bases lay in between. This CDR3 spans 15 amino acids. Germline V gives CDR1 SGDLS, CDR2 YYNGEE. Here the CDR3 reads CASSATDSMNTEAFF. The CDR3 bases are TGTGCCAGCAGTGCTACCGATTCCATGAACACTGAAGCTTTCTTT.

This clonotype was counted many times. The chain is built from TRBV5-1 and TRBJ2-5; no reliable D call. CDR1 and CDR2 (germline): SGHRS, YFSETQ. Trimming took off 4 bases at V and 1 base at J, with 11 bases between the two ends. The CDR3 runs 14 residues. This CDR3 is CASSIGSTQETQYF. The CDR3 coding sequence is TGCGCCAGCAGCATCGGAAGCACCCAAGAGACCCAGTACTTC.

At least ten counts were recorded for this clonotype. The DNA of the CDR3 is TGTGCCAGCACCAACCTAGATCTCAATGAGCAGTTCTTC. Amino acid sequence: CASTNLDLNEQFF. V gene TRBV12-3 or TRBV12-4 combines with J gene TRBJ2-1; D not certain. The ends were cut back, 7 bases at V and 6 bases at J, with 13 bases in the middle. This CDR3 is 13 amino acids long.

This clonotype occurred many times. This rearrangement joins TRBV27 to TRBJ2-4, with TRBD1 as a possible D gene (6 bases). The CDR3 is 15 amino acids. Germline V gives CDR1 MNHEY, CDR2 SMNVEV (reference sequence). The V gene lost 4 bases and the J gene lost 3 bases, with 13 bases spanning the gap. The CDR3 loop is CASSSPGAGKNIQYF. The CDR3, as DNA: TGTGCCAGCAGTTCCCCAGGGGCGGGCAAAAACATTCAGTACTTC.

The chain employs TRBV7-2 and TRBJ1-2, with a tentative D call TRBD1 (6 bases). In germline, CDR1 is SGHTA, CDR2 FQGNSA. This CDR3 has 13 residues. Trimming shortened V by 5 bases and J by 4 bases, and 11 bases separated the two germline ends. In DNA form, the CDR3 reads TGTGCCAGCAGCCCCCGACAGGTCTATGGCTACACCTTC. Its protein product is CASSPRQVYGYTF. The full variable domain, with the rest looked up from reference TRBV7-2 and TRBJ1-2, is GAGVSQSPSNKVTEKGKDVELRCDPISGHTALYWYRQSLGQGLEFLIYFQGNSAPDKSGLPSDRFSAERTGGSVSTLTIQRTQQEDSAVYLCASSPRQVYGYTFGSGTRLTVV.

This clonotype was picked up many times. The rearrangement uses TRBV5-1 and TRBJ1-2; D is unresolved. The V gene lost 7 bases and the J gene lost 8 bases, with 18 bases spanning the gap. CDR1 is SGHRS and CDR2 is YFSETQ in the germline V gene. The CDR3 runs to 13 residues. This CDR3 reads CASQLDLTAGYTF. CDR3 bases: TGCGCCAGCCAACTGGACCTAACTGCGGGCTACACCTTC. The full variable domain, in which reference TRBV5-1 and TRBJ1-2 provide the parts outside the CDR3, is KAGVTQTPRYLIKTRGQQVTLSCSPISGHRSVSWYQQTPGQGLQFLFEYFSETQRNKGNFPGRFSGRQFSNSRSEMNVSTLELGDSALYLCASQLDLTAGYTFGSGTRLTVV.

This clonotype was counted ten times or more. This chain links TRBV7-9 with TRBJ2-6; D is uncertain. Looked up from germline, CDR1 is SEHNR and CDR2 is FQNEAQ (reference sequence). The length of the CDR3 is 13 residues. Trimming shortened V by 5 bases and J by 1 base, and 3 bases separated the two germline ends. The CDR3 region has the DNA TGTGCCAGCAGCGCGTCTGGGGCCAACGTCCTGACTTTC. Translation gives CASSASGANVLTF.

This clonotype was seen at least ten times. V is TRBV4-1 and J is TRBJ2-7, with D unclear. CDR1 and CDR2 from the germline V gene are MGHRA and YSYEKL. V lost 0 bases to trimming and J lost 3 bases, with 12 bases between them. This CDR3 comprises 15 residues. The CDR3 loop reads CASSQEPGENYEQYF. The DNA of the CDR3 is TGCGCCAGCAGCCAAGAGCCCGGAGAGAACTACGAGCAGTACTTC.

This clonotype was counted at least ten times. This chain joins TRBV5-4 and TRBJ1-4; D ambiguous. The CDR3 totals 15 residues. Per the germline V gene, CDR1 is SGHNT and CDR2 is YYREEE (reference sequence). The germline V and J ends were trimmed by 7 bases and 5 bases, with 18 bases remaining between them. Here the CDR3 reads CASSKWTDSNEKLFF. In DNA form, the CDR3 reads TGTGCCAGCTCAAAATGGACGGACTCAAATGAAAAACTGTTTTTT.

For this clonotype: Since the CDR3 does not end with the conserved phenylalanine or tryptophan, this likely comes from a read error. This chain links TRBV20-1 with TRBJ2-1, with D maybe TRBD2 (6 bases). The germline V gene has CDR1 DFQATT and CDR2 SNEGSKA (reference sequence). Trimming pared 1 base from V and 3 bases from J, leaving 16 bases between. The CDR3 is 16 amino acids. Here the CDR3 DNA reads TGCAGTGCTAGAGCTTACGGGACTCCAATCTACAATGAGCAGTTCAAC. This encodes CSARAYGTPIYNEQFN.

At least ten counts were recorded for this clonotype. This chain links TRBV6-5 with TRBJ1-1; D remains unclear. This CDR3 spans 11 amino acids. Trimming took 2 bases from V and 7 from J, leaving 5 bases between them. Germline V gene lookup returns CDR1 MNHEY and CDR2 SVGAGI. As DNA, the CDR3 is TGTGCCAGCAGTTACGACCATGAAGCTTTCTTT. Its translation is CASSYDHEAFF.